This T cell receptor (beta chain) was captured in a study of human T cells and chemical hapten exposure. Study-wide context: Alopecia areata, totalis or universalis affected patients who were mostly female.

Findings and caveats of the study: The presence of alopecia in the donors means their immune response may differ from healthy people's.

Time point here: patch test 2, 6 weeks after DPC sensitization. Treatment here: therapeutic diphenylcyclopropenone sensitization with weekly scalp DPC. There are many counts of this clonotype. The target antigen is unknown. In the original processing: The number of TCRs in each sample had a median of approximately 95,000 and spanned roughly 23,224 to 700,000. Via MiXCR, TCRdb re-called the RACE reads, giving one row per CDR3 protein. TCRdb's processing, not the study's, gives the V and J calls here. The data contain 110,000 to 150,000 distinct CDR3 sequences, about 11% of them singletons. This CDR3 spans 14 amino acids. The junction had 9 bases not matched to a gene; V was cut back by 6 bases and J by 5 bases. Germline-derived CDR1 and CDR2 are MNHNS and SASEGT.

This clonotype was sampled from a woman aged 45-65 years with alopecia areata. Some clones in this sample may be carry-over from other donors' samples. The chain uses TRBV6-1 and TRBJ2-5; 7 nucleotides agree with TRBD1. Sequences were derived from whole blood, sampled in connection with sensitization to the hapten diphenylcyclopropenone (DPC). CDR3 bases: TGTGCCAGCAGGATAGGGGGCCGCTACGAGACCCAGTACTTC. Its protein is CASRIGGRYETQYF.